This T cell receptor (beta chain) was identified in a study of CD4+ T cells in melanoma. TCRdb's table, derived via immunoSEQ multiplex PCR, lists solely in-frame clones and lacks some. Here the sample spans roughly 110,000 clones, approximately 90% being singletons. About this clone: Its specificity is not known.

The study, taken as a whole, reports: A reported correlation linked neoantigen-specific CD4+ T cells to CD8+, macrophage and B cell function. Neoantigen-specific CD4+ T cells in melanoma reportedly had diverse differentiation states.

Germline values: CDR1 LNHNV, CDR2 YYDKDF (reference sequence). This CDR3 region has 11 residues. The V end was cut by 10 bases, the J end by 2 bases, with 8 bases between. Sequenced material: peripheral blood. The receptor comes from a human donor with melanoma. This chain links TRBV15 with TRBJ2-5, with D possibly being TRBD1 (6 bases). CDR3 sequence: CARDTQETQYF. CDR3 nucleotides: TGTGCCAGGGACACACAAGAGACCCAGTACTTC.